Detailed here is one TCR beta chain. Its antigen is undetermined. The V and J ends lost 5 bases and 6 bases respectively, with 11 bases between them. The CDR3 totals 13 residues. Germline lookup yields CDR1 MDHEN and CDR2 SYDVKM. The data are from a study of T cell responses to AZD1222 COVID-19 vaccine. Study-wide findings and caveats: Once two AZD1222 doses were given, Spike-specific TCR breadth and depth went up. With dominance at 160-218 and 743-854, vaccine-associated CD4 TCRs spanned spike. Clonal diversity was possibly underestimated; the donors were predominantly white British and more often female. As reported, nearly half of all spike-specific TCRs target variant regions that are unmutated.

This table comes from immunoSEQ multiplex PCR, and its TCRdb copy is limited to in-frame clones, with some not included. The profile shows about 150,000 clones, about 89% of them singletons. The sample was peripheral blood, taken on day 0 of MenACWY control vaccination. The genes are TRBV28 and TRBJ1-5; D might be TRBD1 (5 bases). This receptor was identified in an adult in good health. The DNA for the CDR3 is TGTGCCAGCAGTCCAGGGTATGCTCAGCCCCAGCATTTT. It specifies CASSPGYAQPQHF.